This TCR beta chain was sequenced for a study of T-cell reconstitution after alpha-beta-depleted transplantation in children. This CDR3 is 16 amino acids long. Germline V CDR1 and CDR2: MGHRA, YSYEKL. V was clipped by 4 bases and J by 3 bases; unmatched bases: 6. Unique molecular identifiers were incorporated into the prepared TCRbeta library. TCRdb used MiXCR to reprocess the PCR reads, holding one entry per CDR3 protein. There are 670,000 or so distinct CDR3 sequences in the sample; around 13% occur only once, and roughly 0.77% lies in the top ten. The gene calls are TRBV4-1 and TRBJ2-1; 10 bases are shared with TRBD2. The clonotype comes from a girl aged 2 to 9 with congenital amegakaryocytic thrombocytopenia, due to receive a stem cell transplant. The material sequenced was PBMCs, taken before TCRalphabeta/CD19-depleted stem cell transplant. Here the CDR3 DNA reads TGCGCCAGCAGCCCTGGACTAGCGGTAGTCTACAATGAGCAGTTCTTC. It encodes CASSPGLAVVYNEQFF.